The 30 T cell receptor beta chains given below trace back to one sample, sequenced in a study of blood T cell repertoires in COVID-19. Profiled with immunoSEQ multiplex PCR; TCRdb holds only in-frame clones, not every one. The data contain about 100,000 clones, about 90% of them singletons. The sample comprised peripheral blood. The source of these receptors is a human donor with COVID-19, enrolled during active disease. The donor label of this sample is uncertain.

The chain uses TRBV5-1 and TRBJ2-7, with D possibly being TRBD2 (5 bases). CDR3 length: 16 amino acids. The V gene lost 0 bases and the J gene lost 3 bases, with 16 bases spanning the gap. In germline, CDR1 is SGHRS, CDR2 YFSETQ. Written as DNA, the CDR3 is TGCGCCAGCAGCTTGGCCGAGGGAATCCCCAACTACGAGCAGTACTTC. Its protein product is CASSLAEGIPNYEQYF.

The gene calls are TRBV5-4 and TRBJ2-5, with unresolved D. From germline, CDR1 is SGHNT and CDR2 YYREEE (reference sequence). Trimming removed 3 bases at V and 2 bases at J, with 2 bases between. This CDR3 comprises 11 residues. This CDR3 is CASSSQETQYF. As DNA, the CDR3 is TGTGCCAGCAGCTCACAAGAGACCCAGTACTTC. Using reference TRBV5-4 and TRBJ2-5 for the parts outside the CDR3, the full variable domain is ETGVTQSPTHLIKTRGQQVTLRCSSQSGHNTVSWYQQALGQGPQFIFQYYREEENGRGNFPPRFSGLQFPNYSSELNVNALELDDSALYLCASSSQETQYFGPGTRLLVL.

The chain recombines TRBV6-6 with TRBJ1-5; 8 bases are a match to TRBD1. With V trimmed by 6 bases and J by 6 bases, 10 bases remained unmatched. CDR1 is MNHNY, CDR2 SVGAGI, per germline (reference sequence). This CDR3 is 15 amino acids long. Here the CDR3 DNA reads TGTGCCAGCAGGGGCGGACAGGGAGGACGTCAGCCCCAGCATTTT. Translation: CASRGGQGGRQPQHF.

V usage is TRBV11-2 and J usage is TRBJ2-1; the D is unclear. The V and J ends lost 3 bases and 9 bases respectively, with 9 bases between them. Germline assignment: CDR1 SGHAT and CDR2 FQNNGV. This CDR3 comprises 12 residues. This CDR3 reads CASSLERVEQFF. DNA of the CDR3: TGTGCCAGCAGCTTGGAGAGAGTTGAGCAGTTCTTC.

This clone was seen only a few times. The CDR3 DNA sequence: TGCGCCAGCAGTCGCGGGGTCCGCACTGAAGCTTTCTTT. Its translation is CASSRGVRTEAFF. V and J are TRBV23-1 and TRBJ1-1; D remains ambiguous. TRBV23-1 qualifies as an ORF whose function is uncertain. CDR3 length equals 13 residues. V lost 4 bases to trimming and J lost 4 bases, with 10 bases between them.

This chain connects TRBV2 to TRBJ1-4; TRBD1 might be the D (5 bases). Deletions cut 4 bases from V and 5 bases from J, with 11 bases between. The CDR3 extends over 14 amino acids. The germline gives CDR1 SNHLY, CDR2 FYNNEI. DNA of the CDR3: TGTGCCAGCAGTGTTCGACAGCTAAATGAAAAACTGTTTTTT. Protein sequence: CASSVRQLNEKLFF.

This clone has just one count. This chain connects TRBV5-1 to TRBJ2-2; D perhaps matches TRBD1 (6 bases). Germline assignment: CDR1 SGHRS and CDR2 YFSETQ. V gave up 2 bases and J gave up 4 bases, with 9 bases separating them. The CDR3 is 14 residues long. Written as DNA, the CDR3 is TGCGCCAGCAGCTTCGGACAGTCCACCGGGGAGCTGTTTTTT. Translated: CASSFGQSTGELFF.

This chain links TRBV5-6 with TRBJ1-5; TRBD1 is a possible D gene (6 bases). The CDR3 runs to 15 residues. Trimming pared 2 bases from V and 3 bases from J, leaving 12 bases between. Germline CDR1 reads SGHDT; CDR2 reads YYEEEE. The CDR3 coding sequence is TGTGCCAGCAGCTTCGGGACATACCCCAATCAGCCCCAGCATTTT. This translates into CASSFGTYPNQPQHF.

CDR3: CASSPRSPGELFF. In DNA, the CDR3 is TGTGCCAGCAGCCCAAGAAGCCCCGGGGAGCTGTTTTTT. The rearrangement links TRBV3-1 (or the pseudogene TRBV3-2) to TRBJ2-2; D remains unclear. Per germline, CDR1 LGHDT and CDR2 YNNKEL (reference sequence). This CDR3 region has 13 residues. With 4 bases removed from V and 6 bases from J, the gap between germline ends came to 9 bases.

V usage is TRBV9 and J usage is TRBJ2-7, with a weak D call TRBD1 (6 bases). Per the germline V gene, CDR1 is SGDLS and CDR2 is YYNGEE. Trimming shortened V by 6 bases and J by 8 bases, and 21 bases separated the two germline ends. The CDR3 loop spans 14 amino acids. CDR3: CASTSGPAQGKQYF. DNA for the CDR3: TGTGCCAGCACCTCAGGACCGGCCCAGGGGAAGCAGTACTTC. Using reference TRBV9 and TRBJ2-7 for the parts outside the CDR3, the full variable domain is DSGVTQTPKHLITATGQRVTLRCSPRSGDLSVYWYQQSLDQGLQFLIQYYNGEERAKGNILERFSAQQFPDLHSELNLSSLELGDSALYFCASTSGPAQGKQYFGPGTRLTVT.

V usage is TRBV2 and J usage is TRBJ2-7; D may be TRBD2 (5 bases). The germline CDR1 and CDR2 sequences are SNHLY and FYNNEI. Trimming pared 1 base from V and 5 bases from J, leaving 12 bases between. The CDR3 runs to 14 residues. DNA for the CDR3: TGTGCCAGCAGTGAAGGCCATCGGGGTAACGAGCAGTACTTC. Translated, it gives CASSEGHRGNEQYF. The full variable domain, in which reference TRBV2 and TRBJ2-7 provide the parts outside the CDR3, is EPEVTQTPSHQVTQMGQEVILRCVPISNHLYFYWYRQILGQKVEFLVSFYNNEISEKSEIFDDQFSVERPDGSNFTLKIRSTKLEDSAMYFCASSEGHRGNEQYFGPGTRLTVT.

This chain uses TRBV12-3 or TRBV12-4 with TRBJ1-2; TRBD1 matches at 8 bases. V was pared by 4 bases and J by 4 bases, with 2 bases of the junction left unmatched. The CDR3 contains 13 residues. Written as DNA, the CDR3 is TGTGCCAGCAGTTCTGGACAGGGCTATGGCTACACCTTC. Its translation: CASSSGQGYGYTF.

The chain employs TRBV13 and TRBJ2-1, with a weak D call TRBD1 (6 bases). V lost 4 bases to trimming and J lost 2 bases, with 15 bases between them. The CDR3 covers 16 residues. The germline CDR1 and CDR2 sequences are PRHDT and FYEKMQ (reference sequence). The CDR3 region has the DNA TGTGCCAGCAGCTCCCCCGGGACAACAACCTACAATGAGCAGTTCTTC. Translating gives CASSSPGTTTYNEQFF.

This chain links TRBV18 with TRBJ2-5; 10 positions match TRBD1. CDR1 KGHSH and CDR2 LQKENI come from the germline V gene. This CDR3 comprises 17 residues. J gave up 5 bases and V 3 bases, and 12 bases lay outside the gene matches. This CDR3 reads CASSPWTGGSGKETQYF. The CDR3 DNA is TGTGCCAGCTCACCCTGGACAGGGGGTAGTGGTAAGGAGACCCAGTACTTC.

This chain connects TRBV6-6 to TRBJ2-7, with 9 positions matching TRBD1. This CDR3 is built from 15 residues. CDR1 is MNHNY and CDR2 is SVGAGI in the germline V gene (reference sequence). Losses at the gene ends were 5 bases for V and 3 bases for J; bases not matched to a gene: 8. CDR3 nucleotides: TGTGCCAGCAGTCGGCGACAGGGGGGAATCTACGAGCAGTACTTC. Protein product: CASSRRQGGIYEQYF.

CDR3 nucleotides: TGCGCCAGCAGCCCCCAGGGGGGCTTAAATAATTCACCCCTCCACTTT. Residues: CASSPQGGLNNSPLHF. This chain uses TRBV5-1 with TRBJ1-6, with 7 bases aligning to TRBD1. CDR1 and CDR2 (germline): SGHRS, YFSETQ. This CDR3 contains 16 residues. V lost 4 bases to trimming and J lost 5 bases; unmatched junction nucleotides: 9.

The chain has TRBV5-1 and TRBJ1-6; 7 bases line up with TRBD1. CDR1 and CDR2 from the germline V gene are SGHRS and YFSETQ. Trimming cost V 2 bases and J 7 bases; bases outside gene matches: 6. This CDR3 has 15 residues. In DNA, the CDR3 is TGCGCCAGCAGCTTCCAGGGGGACTGGAATTCACCCCTCCACTTT. Its translation is CASSFQGDWNSPLHF.

This clone came up a few times. This rearrangement joins TRBV25-1 to TRBJ2-7; 9 nucleotides agree with TRBD1. The V gene end was trimmed by 2 bases and the J gene end by 5 bases; junction bases not matched to a gene: 7. Germline V CDR1 and CDR2: MGHDK, SYGVNS. The CDR3 runs 15 residues. The CDR3 DNA follows: TGTGCCAGCAGTGAACGACAGGGGGTTCACCACGAGCAGTACTTC. Translated: CASSERQGVHHEQYF.

The count of this clone is one. The V call is TRBV2, the J call TRBJ2-7; D possibly corresponds to TRBD2 (6 bases). This CDR3 region has 14 residues. V was pared by 3 bases and J by 2 bases, with 11 bases between. Looked up from germline, CDR1 is SNHLY and CDR2 is FYNNEI. The CDR3 region is CASSDLGGPYEQYF. The CDR3 DNA sequence: TGTGCCAGCAGTGATCTGGGGGGACCCTACGAGCAGTACTTC. Looking up the rest from reference TRBV2 and TRBJ2-7 gives the full variable domain: EPEVTQTPSHQVTQMGQEVILRCVPISNHLYFYWYRQILGQKVEFLVSFYNNEISEKSEIFDDQFSVERPDGSNFTLKIRSTKLEDSAMYFCASSDLGGPYEQYFGPGTRLTVT.

The rearrangement joins TRBV4-1 to TRBJ2-3; the D gene is possibly TRBD1 (5 bases). The CDR3 runs 13 residues. Germline-derived CDR1 and CDR2 are MGHRA and YSYEKL. V was trimmed by 7 bases and J by 6 bases, leaving 14 bases between them. The CDR3 reads CASMGPSQDTQYF. The CDR3 coding sequence is TGCGCCAGCATGGGGCCATCACAGGATACGCAGTATTTT.

J is TRBJ2-3 and V is TRBV5-4, with 7 nucleotides matching TRBD2. CDR3 length: 16 residues. V dropped 4 bases and J dropped 2; count of bases not matched to a gene: 10. The germline CDR1 and CDR2 sequences are SGHNT and YYREEE (reference sequence). The CDR3 protein is CASSDPSGGFTDTQYF. The CDR3 DNA reads TGTGCCAGCAGCGACCCCTCGGGGGGTTTCACAGATACGCAGTATTTT. Using reference TRBV5-4 and TRBJ2-3 for the parts outside the CDR3, the full variable domain is ETGVTQSPTHLIKTRGQQVTLRCSSQSGHNTVSWYQQALGQGPQFIFQYYREEENGRGNFPPRFSGLQFPNYSSELNVNALELDDSALYLCASSDPSGGFTDTQYFGPGTRLTVL.

This chain joins TRBV6-5 and TRBJ1-3; D is unresolved. The CDR3 loop spans 15 amino acids. Trimming took 6 bases from V and 0 from J, leaving 12 bases between them. Per germline, CDR1 MNHEY and CDR2 SVGAGI. The CDR3 spells CASSTAVFSGNTIYF. The CDR3 coding sequence is TGTGCCAGCAGCACCGCAGTTTTCTCTGGAAACACCATATATTTT.

V and J are TRBV10-2 and TRBJ2-7, with TRBD1 matching over 10 bases. V lost 4 bases and J lost 7; bases outside the gene matches: 13. The CDR3 has 16 amino acids. Per the germline V gene, CDR1 is WSHSY and CDR2 is SAAADI. CDR3: CASSGGRTGGVGEQYF. The CDR3 DNA is TGCGCCAGCAGTGGGGGACGGACAGGGGGAGTAGGGGAGCAGTACTTC.

This rearrangement joins TRBV9 to TRBJ1-2; D remains ambiguous. The CDR3 is 13 residues long. Trimming took 4 bases from V and 3 from J, leaving 10 bases between them. Looked up from germline, CDR1 is SGDLS and CDR2 is YYNGEE. The CDR3 loop reads CASSPNNHYGYTF. CDR3 nucleotide sequence: TGTGCCAGCAGCCCGAACAATCACTATGGCTACACCTTC.

The chain carries TRBV5-1 and TRBJ2-7; D remains ambiguous. Germline CDR1 SGHRS, CDR2 YFSETQ. V dropped 0 bases and J dropped 1 base, with 14 bases sitting between them. The CDR3 extends over 16 amino acids. The CDR3 is CASSLAAQAYSYEQYF. For the CDR3, the DNA is TGCGCCAGCAGCTTGGCCGCCCAGGCCTATTCCTACGAGCAGTACTTC.

DNA for the CDR3: TGTGCCAGTAGTGCTGACAGGGGGCGGAATGGCTACACCTTC. This codes for CASSADRGRNGYTF. V is TRBV19 and J is TRBJ1-2, with 10 nucleotides matching TRBD1. The CDR3 runs to 14 residues. Losses at the gene ends were 5 bases for V and 6 bases for J; bases not matched to a gene: 6. CDR1 is LNHDA and CDR2 is SQIVND in the germline V gene (reference sequence).

This clone was seen once. The chain carries TRBV11-2 and TRBJ1-5; no definite D call. Trimming stripped 5 bases from V and 0 bases from J, with 5 bases between. CDR1 SGHAT and CDR2 FQNNGV come from the germline V gene. This CDR3 is built from 13 residues. CDR3 nucleotide sequence: TGTGCCAGCAGCCCCTTTAGCAATCAGCCCCAGCATTTT. Translation: CASSPFSNQPQHF.

The rearrangement uses TRBV18 and TRBJ1-4; 9 bases fit TRBD1. There are 16 residues in the CDR3. J gave up 8 bases and V 0 bases, and 7 bases lay outside the gene matches. Germline V CDR1 and CDR2: KGHSH, LQKENI. CDR3 protein: CASSPPGDRGGEKLFF. Here the CDR3 DNA reads TGTGCCAGCTCACCACCCGGAGACAGGGGGGGCGAAAAACTGTTTTTT. Full variable domain (remainder filled in from reference TRBV18 and TRBJ1-4): NAGVMQNPRHLVRRRGQEARLRCSPMKGHSHVYWYRQLPEEGLKFMVYLQKENIIDESGMPKERFSAEFPKEGPSILRIQQVVRGDSAAYFCASSPPGDRGGEKLFFGSGTQLSVL.

Here the CDR3 reads CASSQTPGQEFYEQYF. Here the CDR3 DNA reads TGCGCCAGCAGTCAAACGCCGGGACAGGAATTCTACGAGCAGTACTTC. The chain carries TRBV23-1 and TRBJ2-7; 8 bases are a match to TRBD1. TRBV23-1 carries the ORF label, with uncertain function. Trimming removed 2 bases from V and 3 bases from J; junction bases left unmatched: 9. The CDR3 is 16 amino acids.

This CDR3 reads CASSGTGSSYEQYF. The CDR3 coding sequence is TGTGCCAGCAGCGGTACTGGGAGCTCCTACGAGCAGTACTTC. The gene calls are TRBV9 and TRBJ2-7; perhaps TRBD2 as D (5 bases). V lost 3 bases, J lost 0 bases, and 10 bases lay in between. Germline lookup yields CDR1 SGDLS and CDR2 YYNGEE. CDR3 length equals 14 residues. Looking up the rest from reference TRBV9 and TRBJ2-7 gives the full variable domain: DSGVTQTPKHLITATGQRVTLRCSPRSGDLSVYWYQQSLDQGLQFLIQYYNGEERAKGNILERFSAQQFPDLHSELNLSSLELGDSALYFCASSGTGSSYEQYFGPGTRLTVT.